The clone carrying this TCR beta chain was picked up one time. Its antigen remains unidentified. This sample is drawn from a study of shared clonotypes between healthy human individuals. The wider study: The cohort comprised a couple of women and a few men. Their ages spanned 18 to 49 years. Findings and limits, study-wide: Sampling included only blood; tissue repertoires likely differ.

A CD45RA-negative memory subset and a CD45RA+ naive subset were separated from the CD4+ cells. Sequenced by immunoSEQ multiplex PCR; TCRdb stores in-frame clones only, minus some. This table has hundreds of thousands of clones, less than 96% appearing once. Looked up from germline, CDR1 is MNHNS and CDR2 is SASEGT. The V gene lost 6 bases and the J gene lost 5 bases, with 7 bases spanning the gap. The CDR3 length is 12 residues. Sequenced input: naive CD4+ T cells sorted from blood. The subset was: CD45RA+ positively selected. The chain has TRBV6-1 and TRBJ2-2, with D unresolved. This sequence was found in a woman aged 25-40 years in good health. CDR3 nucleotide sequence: TGTGCCAGCAGAGAGATTACCGGGGAGCTGTTTTTT. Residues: CASREITGELFF.